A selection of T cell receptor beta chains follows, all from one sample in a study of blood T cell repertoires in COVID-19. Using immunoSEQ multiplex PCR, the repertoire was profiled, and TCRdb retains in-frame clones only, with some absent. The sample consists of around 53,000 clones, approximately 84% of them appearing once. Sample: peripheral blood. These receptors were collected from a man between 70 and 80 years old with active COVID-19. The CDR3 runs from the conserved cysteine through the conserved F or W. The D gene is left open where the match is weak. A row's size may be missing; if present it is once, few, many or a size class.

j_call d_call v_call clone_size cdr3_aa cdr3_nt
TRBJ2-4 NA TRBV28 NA CASSLGQIAKNIQYF TGTGCCAGCAGCCTCGGACAGATAGCCAAAAACATTCAGTACTTC
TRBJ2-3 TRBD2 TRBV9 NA CASSVARTSASDTQYF TGTGCCAGCAGCGTAGCTAGGACTAGCGCGTCAGATACGCAGTATTTT
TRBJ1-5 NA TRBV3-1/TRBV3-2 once CASSQAGSNQPQHF TGTGCCAGCAGCCAAGCCGGGAGCAATCAGCCCCAGCATTTT
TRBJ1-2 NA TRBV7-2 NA CASSPGQNYGYTF TGTGCCAGCAGCCCTGGACAGAACTATGGCTACACCTTC
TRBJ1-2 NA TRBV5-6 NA CASSLFGGDGYTF TGTGCCAGCAGCTTGTTTGGCGGGGATGGCTACACCTTC
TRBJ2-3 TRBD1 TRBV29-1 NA CSGGQGGTDTQYF TGCAGCGGGGGACAGGGGGGCACAGATACGCAGTATTTT
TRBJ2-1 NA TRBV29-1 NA CSVEDGEQFF TGCAGCGTTGAAGACGGTGAGCAGTTCTTC
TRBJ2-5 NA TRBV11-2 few CASSLVAMRRQETQYF TGTGCCAGCAGCTTAGTCGCAATGAGGCGCCAAGAGACCCAGTACTTC
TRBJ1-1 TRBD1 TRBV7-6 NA CASSLAPRGPEGYTEAFF TGTGCCAGCAGCTTAGCCCCAAGGGGGCCCGAAGGGTACACTGAAGCTTTCTTT
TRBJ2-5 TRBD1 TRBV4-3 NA CASSVRIGQGGGETQYF TGCGCCAGCAGCGTAAGGATCGGACAGGGCGGTGGGGAGACCCAGTACTTC
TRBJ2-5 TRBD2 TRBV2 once CASSALAGETQYF TGTGCCAGCAGTGCTCTAGCGGGAGAGACCCAGTACTTC
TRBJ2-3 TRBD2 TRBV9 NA CASSVEPGLAVTDTQYF TGTGCCAGCAGCGTAGAGCCGGGACTAGCGGTCACAGATACGCAGTATTTT
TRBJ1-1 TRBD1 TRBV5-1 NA CASSLVGRTGLEAFF TGCGCCAGCAGCTTGGTTGGGAGGACAGGCCTTGAAGCTTTCTTT
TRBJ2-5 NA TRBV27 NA CASRTGTGTQYF TGTGCCAGCAGGACCGGTACGGGGACCCAGTACTTC
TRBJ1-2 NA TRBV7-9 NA CASSPTTGTTNYGYTF TGTGCCAGCAGCCCAACCACCGGGACAACTAACTATGGCTACACCTTC
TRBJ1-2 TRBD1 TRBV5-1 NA CASSLLGQGDGYTF TGCGCCAGCAGCTTGTTGGGACAGGGGGATGGCTACACCTTC
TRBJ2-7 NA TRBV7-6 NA CASSLALEGGAYEQYF TGTGCCAGCAGCTTAGCGCTGGAGGGAGGTGCCTACGAGCAGTACTTC
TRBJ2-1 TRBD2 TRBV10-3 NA CAIRSGERYNEQFF TGTGCCATCAGAAGCGGGGAAAGATACAATGAGCAGTTCTTC
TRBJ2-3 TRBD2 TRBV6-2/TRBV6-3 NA CASNPSGSRSKDTQYF TGTGCCAGCAACCCCAGCGGGAGCCGTTCGAAAGATACGCAGTATTTT
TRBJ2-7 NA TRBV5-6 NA CASSLGASDEQYF TGTGCCAGCAGCTTGGGCGCCTCGGACGAGCAGTACTTC
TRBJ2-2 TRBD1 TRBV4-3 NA CASSPQGAGELFF TGCGCCAGCAGCCCACAGGGGGCCGGGGAGCTGTTTTTT
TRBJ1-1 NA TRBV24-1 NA CATWGPDTEAFF TGTGCCACCTGGGGGCCGGACACTGAAGCTTTCTTT
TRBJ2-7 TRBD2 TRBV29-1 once CSVYLAGTYEQYF TGCAGCGTCTATCTAGCGGGAACCTACGAGCAGTACTTC
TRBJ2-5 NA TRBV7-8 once CASSPGYQETQYF TGTGCCAGCAGCCCAGGGTACCAAGAGACCCAGTACTTC
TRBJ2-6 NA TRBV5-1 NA CASSSDSSGANVLTF TGCGCCAGCAGCTCCGACAGCTCTGGGGCCAACGTCCTGACTTTC
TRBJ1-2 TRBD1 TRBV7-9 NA CASSTGQGFNYGYTF TGTGCCAGCAGCACGGGACAGGGGTTTAACTATGGCTACACCTTC